The source of this TCR beta chain is a study of graft-versus-host responses after intestinal transplantation. Across the whole study: All recipients were transplanted with multivisceral, liver-intestinal, or isolated intestinal grafts.

Assay: immunoSEQ multiplex PCR; the TCRdb copy retains only in-frame clones and omits some. The sample lists more than 55,000 clones, around 90% occurring once. Germline trimming cut 6 bases from V and 4 bases from J; bases unmatched to any gene: 11. The CDR3 is 17 residues long. Germline CDR1 is MNHEY and CDR2 is SMNVEV (reference sequence). This clone was seen only once. This TCR derives from a human patient who received an intestinal transplant, so some T cells may come from the graft donor. This sample comprised PBMCs, obtained 26 days after transplant. This chain links TRBV27 with TRBJ2-1; 11 bases align to TRBD2. The CDR3 region has the DNA TGTGCCAGCAGCTTTCTAGCGGGGGGCCGCTCTTACAATGAGCAGTTCTTC. It specifies CASSFLAGGRSYNEQFF.